A single sample is the source of the 15 T cell receptor beta chains below, sequenced in a study of shared clonotypes between healthy human individuals. Repertoires were generated with immunoSEQ multiplex PCR, while TCRdb's copy carries only in-frame clones and drops some. Found here are some 550,000 clones, 97% of them singletons; the top ten hold approximately 0.057%. Sequencing was carried out using naive CD4+ T cells sorted from blood. Subset noted: CD45RA+ positively selected. These receptors came from a woman between 25 and 40 years old in good health.

Concerning this clone itself: Sequence at one end of the junction differs from germline and may be a read error. The chain joins TRBV5-1 to TRBJ1-3, with D perhaps matching TRBD1 (5 bases). Germline values: CDR1 SGHRS, CDR2 YFSETQ. The CDR3 length is 13 residues. CDR3 DNA sequence: TGCGCCAGCAGCGGGGGTCCTGGGAACACCATATATTTT. Its protein product is CASSGGPGNTIYF.

The chain couples TRBV29-1 to TRBJ2-3; D not certain. The CDR3 is 13 amino acids. The V gene's germline CDR1 is SQVTM and CDR2 ANQGSEA. V lost 2 bases to trimming and J lost 0 bases, with 6 bases between them. The CDR3 nucleotides are TGCAGCGTTGAATTGCAGAGCACAGATACGCAGTATTTT. Protein: CSVELQSTDTQYF.

The rearrangement links TRBV10-2 to TRBJ1-1; D gene unclear. Germline-derived CDR1 and CDR2 are WSHSY and SAAADI. Trimming left V 8 bases short and J 8 bases short, with 12 bases between. The CDR3 spans 11 residues. For the CDR3, the DNA is TGCGCCAGCGGCGCCTTCGGGGAAGCTTTCTTT. Its translation is CASGAFGEAFF.

The chain is built from TRBV19 and TRBJ2-1; 8 bases fit TRBD2. CDR1 is LNHDA, CDR2 SQIVND, per germline (reference sequence). The CDR3 is 15 residues long. The J segment lost 8 bases and the V segment lost 2 bases, leaving 8 bases of the junction unmatched. CDR3 sequence reads: CASSISGRAWDEQFF. CDR3 DNA: TGTGCCAGTAGTATATCCGGGAGGGCCTGGGATGAGCAGTTCTTC.

The chain couples TRBV9 to TRBJ2-1; D not resolved. CDR3 length: 15 amino acids. The germline V and J ends were trimmed by 4 bases and 4 bases, with 15 bases remaining between them. Germline V gene lookup returns CDR1 SGDLS and CDR2 YYNGEE. The chain's CDR3 is CASSPDGDVYNEQFF. The CDR3 DNA follows: TGTGCCAGCAGCCCGGATGGGGATGTATACAATGAGCAGTTCTTC. Based on the CDR3 plus reference TRBV9 and TRBJ2-1, the full variable domain is DSGVTQTPKHLITATGQRVTLRCSPRSGDLSVYWYQQSLDQGLQFLIQYYNGEERAKGNILERFSAQQFPDLHSELNLSSLELGDSALYFCASSPDGDVYNEQFFGPGTRLTVL.

The J gene is TRBJ2-7, the V gene TRBV6-1; D is undetermined. CDR1 MNHNS and CDR2 SASEGT come from the germline V gene. The CDR3 consists of 13 residues. The V and J ends lost 8 bases and 2 bases respectively, with 13 bases between them. This CDR3 is CASRSLGPYEQYF. CDR3 DNA: TGTGCCAGCCGATCTTTAGGCCCCTACGAGCAGTACTTC.

This chain links TRBV6-5 with TRBJ2-5; the D gene is possibly TRBD2 (6 bases). The CDR3 totals 13 residues. Germline CDR1 reads MNHEY; CDR2 reads SVGAGI. The V gene lost 5 bases and the J gene lost 5 bases, with 12 bases spanning the gap. This chain's CDR3 is CASSLGGWETQYF. The CDR3 region has the DNA TGTGCCAGCAGTCTTGGGGGGTGGGAGACCCAGTACTTC.

This chain connects TRBV25-1 to TRBJ2-7; maybe TRBD1 (6 bases). The CDR3 extends over 17 amino acids. Looked up from germline, CDR1 is MGHDK and CDR2 is SYGVNS. V lost 1 base and J 4 bases, leaving 20 bases between the germline ends. The CDR3 bases are TGTGCCAGCAGTGAATCACAGGGCATACCTACCACTTACGAGCAGTACTTC. Its translation: CASSESQGIPTTYEQYF.

V and J are TRBV28 and TRBJ1-2; no definite D call. Looked up from germline, CDR1 is MDHEN and CDR2 is SYDVKM. The CDR3 consists of 10 residues. Trimming took 8 bases from V and 4 from J, leaving 5 bases between them. Here the CDR3 reads CASWFYGYTF. CDR3 DNA: TGTGCCAGCTGGTTCTATGGCTACACCTTC.

The rearrangement joins TRBV9 to TRBJ2-1, with TRBD2 matching 11 bases. The CDR3 extends over 16 amino acids. With 4 bases clipped from V and 3 bases from J, the junction kept 6 bases outside the gene matches. Germline values: CDR1 SGDLS, CDR2 YYNGEE. DNA of the CDR3: TGTGCCAGCAGCCGGCCAGGACTAGCGGGCTACAATGAGCAGTTCTTC. Translation gives CASSRPGLAGYNEQFF.

This clone was seen only once. This sample also contains other DNA sequences that code for the same CDR3. V and J are TRBV28 and TRBJ2-6; D call uncertain. CDR3 length equals 13 residues. Looked up from germline, CDR1 is MDHEN and CDR2 is SYDVKM. Between the trimmed V and J ends, which lost 3 bases and 3 bases, there was a span of 3 bases. The CDR3 region has the DNA TGTGCCAGCAGTTTGGGTGGGGCCAACGTCCTGACTTTC. This sequence encodes CASSLGGANVLTF.

The chain links TRBV5-1 to TRBJ2-2; maybe TRBD1 (6 bases). The V gene lost 5 bases and the J gene lost 4 bases, with 12 bases spanning the gap. Germline loops: CDR1 SGHRS, CDR2 YFSETQ. The CDR3 totals 14 residues. CDR3 amino acids: CASRSGVSTGELFF. Here the CDR3 DNA reads TGCGCCAGCAGGTCAGGGGTCTCCACCGGGGAGCTGTTTTTT.

In this sample, this clone turned up once. This chain links TRBV18 with TRBJ1-4; a possible D gene is TRBD1 (5 bases). Trimming shortened V by 3 bases and J by 4 bases, and 9 bases separated the two germline ends. The CDR3 runs 14 residues. The germline V gene encodes CDR1 KGHSH and CDR2 LQKENI. The CDR3 reads CASSPGPSNEKLFF. In DNA, the CDR3 is TGTGCCAGCTCACCGGGACCGAGTAATGAAAAACTGTTTTTT. Full variable domain (rest looked up from reference TRBV18 and TRBJ1-4): NAGVMQNPRHLVRRRGQEARLRCSPMKGHSHVYWYRQLPEEGLKFMVYLQKENIIDESGMPKERFSAEFPKEGPSILRIQQVVRGDSAAYFCASSPGPSNEKLFFGSGTQLSVL.

This rearrangement joins TRBV28 to TRBJ2-1, with 12 bases aligning to TRBD2. The CDR3 sequence is 16 residues long. The ends lost 5 bases at V and 6 bases at J; junction bases unmatched: 8. Germline CDR1 is MDHEN and CDR2 is SYDVKM. CDR3 nucleotides: TGTGCCAGCAGTACCCCGACTAGCGGGAGAGGCAATGAGCAGTTCTTC. Residues: CASSTPTSGRGNEQFF. Together with reference TRBV28 and TRBJ2-1, the CDR3 gives the full variable domain: DVKVTQSSRYLVKRTGEKVFLECVQDMDHENMFWYRQDPGLGLRLIYFSYDVKMKEKGDIPEGYSVSREKKERFSLILESASTNQTSMYLCASSTPTSGRGNEQFFGPGTRLTVL.

To note about this clone: Other DNA sequences of this sample code for an identical CDR3. This sequence joins TRBV28 and TRBJ2-7; the D is unclear. CDR1 and CDR2 from the germline V gene are MDHEN and SYDVKM. The CDR3 length is 11 residues. The ends were cut back, 2 bases at V and 4 bases at J, with 3 bases in the middle. Here the CDR3 reads CASSLGYEQYF. In nucleotides, the CDR3 is TGTGCCAGCAGTTTAGGTTACGAGCAGTACTTC.